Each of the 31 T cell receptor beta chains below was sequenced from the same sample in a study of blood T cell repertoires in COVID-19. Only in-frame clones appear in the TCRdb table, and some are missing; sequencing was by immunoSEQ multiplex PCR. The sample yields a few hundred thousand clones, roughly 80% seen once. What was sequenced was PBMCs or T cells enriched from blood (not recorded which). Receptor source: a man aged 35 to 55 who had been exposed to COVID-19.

This chain's CDR3 is CASSVATSGAYEQYF. DNA of the CDR3: TGTGCCAGCAGCGTAGCCACTAGCGGGGCCTACGAGCAGTACTTC. The rearrangement joins TRBV9 to TRBJ2-7, with 10 bases lining up with TRBD2. The CDR3 spans 15 residues. Germline-derived CDR1 and CDR2 are SGDLS and YYNGEE. With 0 bases clipped from V and 2 bases from J, the junction kept 2 bases outside the gene matches. Supplemented by reference TRBV9 and TRBJ2-7, the full variable domain reads DSGVTQTPKHLITATGQRVTLRCSPRSGDLSVYWYQQSLDQGLQFLIQYYNGEERAKGNILERFSAQQFPDLHSELNLSSLELGDSALYFCASSVATSGAYEQYFGPGTRLTVT.

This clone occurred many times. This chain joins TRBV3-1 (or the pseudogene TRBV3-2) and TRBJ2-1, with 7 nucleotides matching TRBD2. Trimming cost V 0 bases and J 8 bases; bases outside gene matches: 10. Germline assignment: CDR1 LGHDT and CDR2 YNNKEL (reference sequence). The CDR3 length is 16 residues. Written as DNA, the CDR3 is TGTGCCAGCAGCCAAGAGTGGGAGGGCCAGGGTTATGAGCAGTTCTTC. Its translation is CASSQEWEGQGYEQFF.

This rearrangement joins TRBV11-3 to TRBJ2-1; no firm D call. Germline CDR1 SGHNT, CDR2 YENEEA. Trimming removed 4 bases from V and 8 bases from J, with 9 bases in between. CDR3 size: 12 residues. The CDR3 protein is CASSSLDYEQFF. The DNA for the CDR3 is TGTGCCAGCAGCTCGCTAGACTATGAGCAGTTCTTC.

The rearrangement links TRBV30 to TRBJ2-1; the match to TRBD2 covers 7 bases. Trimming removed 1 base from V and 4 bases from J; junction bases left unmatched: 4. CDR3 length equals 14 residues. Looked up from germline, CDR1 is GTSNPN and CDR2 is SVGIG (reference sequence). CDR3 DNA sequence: TGTGCCTGGAGTGGGAAGCGGGGATACAATGAGCAGTTCTTC. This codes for CAWSGKRGYNEQFF.

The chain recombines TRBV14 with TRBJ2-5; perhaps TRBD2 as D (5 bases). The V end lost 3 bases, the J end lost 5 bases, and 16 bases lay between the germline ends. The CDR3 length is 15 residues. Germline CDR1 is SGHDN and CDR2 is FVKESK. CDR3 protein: CASSQRLSIWETQYF. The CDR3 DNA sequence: TGTGCCAGCAGCCAGCGACTATCGATTTGGGAGACCCAGTACTTC.

Here the CDR3 reads CASSDLVAGGWDTDTQYF. The DNA of the CDR3 is TGTGCCAGCAGTGATCTGGTAGCGGGAGGATGGGACACAGATACGCAGTATTTT. The rearrangement joins TRBV6-1 to TRBJ2-3, with 10 bases aligning to TRBD2. The CDR3 length is 18 residues. Unmatched junction bases numbered 11, after V lost 3 bases and J lost 2 bases. CDR1 and CDR2 from the germline V gene are MNHNS and SASEGT.

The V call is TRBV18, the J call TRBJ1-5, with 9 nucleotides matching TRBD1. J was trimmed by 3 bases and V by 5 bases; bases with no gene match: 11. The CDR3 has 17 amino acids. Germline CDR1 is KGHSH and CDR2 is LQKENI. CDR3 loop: CASSTTGTGIYNQPQHF. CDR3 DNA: TGTGCCAGCTCAACCACCGGGACAGGGATATACAATCAGCCCCAGCATTTT.

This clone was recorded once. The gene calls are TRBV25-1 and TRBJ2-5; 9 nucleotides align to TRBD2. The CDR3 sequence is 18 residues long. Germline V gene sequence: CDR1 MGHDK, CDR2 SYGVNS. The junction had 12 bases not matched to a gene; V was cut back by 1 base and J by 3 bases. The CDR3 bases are TGTGCCAGCAGTGAATTAAAGGAGCGACTAGCGGAAAAAGAGACCCAGTACTTC. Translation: CASSELKERLAEKETQYF.

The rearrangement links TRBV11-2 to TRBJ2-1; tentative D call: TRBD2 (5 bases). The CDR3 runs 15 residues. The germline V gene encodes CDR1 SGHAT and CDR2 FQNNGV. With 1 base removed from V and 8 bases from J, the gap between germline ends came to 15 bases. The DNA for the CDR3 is TGTGCCAGCAGCTTAGCAGTCGCTAGCCTTCATGAGCAGTTCTTC. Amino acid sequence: CASSLAVASLHEQFF.

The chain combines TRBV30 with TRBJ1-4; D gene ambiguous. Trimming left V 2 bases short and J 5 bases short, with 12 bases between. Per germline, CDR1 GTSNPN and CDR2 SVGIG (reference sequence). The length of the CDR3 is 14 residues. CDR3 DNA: TGTGCCTGGAGTTTGGGAGTAGGAAATGAAAAACTGTTTTTT. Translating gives CAWSLGVGNEKLFF.

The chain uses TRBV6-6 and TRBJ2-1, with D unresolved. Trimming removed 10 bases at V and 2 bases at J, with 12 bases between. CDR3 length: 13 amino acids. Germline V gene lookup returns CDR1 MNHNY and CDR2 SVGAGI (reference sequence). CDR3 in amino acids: CATLSETYNEQFF. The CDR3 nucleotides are TGTGCCACCCTGAGCGAAACCTACAATGAGCAGTTCTTC.

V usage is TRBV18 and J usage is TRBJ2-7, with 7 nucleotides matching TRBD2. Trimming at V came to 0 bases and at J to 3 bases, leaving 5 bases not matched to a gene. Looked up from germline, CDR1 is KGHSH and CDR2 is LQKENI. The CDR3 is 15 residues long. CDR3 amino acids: CASSPPGGSGYEQYF. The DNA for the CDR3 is TGTGCCAGCTCACCACCAGGCGGGAGCGGCTACGAGCAGTACTTC.

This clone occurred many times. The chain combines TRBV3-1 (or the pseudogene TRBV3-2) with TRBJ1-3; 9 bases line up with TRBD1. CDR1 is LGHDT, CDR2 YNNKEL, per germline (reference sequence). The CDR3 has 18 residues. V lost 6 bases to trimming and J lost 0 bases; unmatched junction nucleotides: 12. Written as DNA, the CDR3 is TGTGCCAGCAGTTACGGGACAGGGTCCCCAACCTCTGGAAACACCATATATTTT. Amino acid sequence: CASSYGTGSPTSGNTIYF.

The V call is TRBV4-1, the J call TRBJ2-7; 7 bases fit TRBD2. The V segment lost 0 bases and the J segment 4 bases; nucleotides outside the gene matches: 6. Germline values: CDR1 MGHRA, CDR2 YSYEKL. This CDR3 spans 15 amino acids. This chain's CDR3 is CASSQEPGGGYEQYF. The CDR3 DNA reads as TGCGCCAGCAGCCAAGAGCCTGGGGGGGGGTACGAGCAGTACTTC.

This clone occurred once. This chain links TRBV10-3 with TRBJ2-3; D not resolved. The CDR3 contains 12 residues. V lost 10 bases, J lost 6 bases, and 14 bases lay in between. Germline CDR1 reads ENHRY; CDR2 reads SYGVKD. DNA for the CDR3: TGTGCCACCGCCGCCAACCAGGATACGCAGTATTTT. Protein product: CATAANQDTQYF.

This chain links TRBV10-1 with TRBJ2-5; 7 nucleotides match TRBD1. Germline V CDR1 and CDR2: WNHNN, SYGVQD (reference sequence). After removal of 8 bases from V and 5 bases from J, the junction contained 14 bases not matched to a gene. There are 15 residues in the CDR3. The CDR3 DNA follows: TGCGCCAGCCGTACTCAGGGGGTGTGGGGTGAGACCCAGTACTTC. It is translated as CASRTQGVWGETQYF.

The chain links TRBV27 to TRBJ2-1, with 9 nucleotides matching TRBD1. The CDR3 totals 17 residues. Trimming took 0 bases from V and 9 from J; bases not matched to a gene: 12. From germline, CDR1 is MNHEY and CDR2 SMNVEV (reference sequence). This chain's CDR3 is CASSLSPGQGTPAEQFF. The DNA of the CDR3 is TGTGCCAGCAGTTTATCCCCGGGACAGGGTACGCCAGCTGAGCAGTTCTTC.

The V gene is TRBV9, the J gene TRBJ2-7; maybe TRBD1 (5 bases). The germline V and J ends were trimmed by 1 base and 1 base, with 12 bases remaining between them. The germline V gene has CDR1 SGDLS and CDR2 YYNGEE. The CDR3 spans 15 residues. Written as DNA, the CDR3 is TGTGCCAGCAGCGTATCCACAGGAGATTCCTACGAGCAGTACTTC. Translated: CASSVSTGDSYEQYF.

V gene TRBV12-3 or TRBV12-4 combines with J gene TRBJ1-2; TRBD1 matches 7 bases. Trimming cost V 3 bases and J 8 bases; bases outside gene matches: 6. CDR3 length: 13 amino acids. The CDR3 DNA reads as TGTGCCAGCAGTTTTACAGGGGCAGCCGGCTACACCTTC. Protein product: CASSFTGAAGYTF.

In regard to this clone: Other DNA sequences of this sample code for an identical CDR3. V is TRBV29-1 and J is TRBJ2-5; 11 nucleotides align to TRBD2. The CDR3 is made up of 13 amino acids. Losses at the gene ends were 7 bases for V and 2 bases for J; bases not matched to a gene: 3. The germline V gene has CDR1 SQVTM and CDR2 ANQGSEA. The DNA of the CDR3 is TGCAGCGGGAGGACTAGCGGGCAAGAGACCCAGTACTTC. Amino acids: CSGRTSGQETQYF.

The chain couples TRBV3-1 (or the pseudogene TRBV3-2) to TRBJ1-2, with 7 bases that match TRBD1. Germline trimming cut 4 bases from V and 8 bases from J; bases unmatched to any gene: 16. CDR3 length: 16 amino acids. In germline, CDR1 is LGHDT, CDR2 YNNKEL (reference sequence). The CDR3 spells CASSRTGQSGRSGYTF. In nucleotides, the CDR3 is TGTGCCAGCAGCCGGACAGGCCAGTCGGGGAGGAGCGGCTACACCTTC.

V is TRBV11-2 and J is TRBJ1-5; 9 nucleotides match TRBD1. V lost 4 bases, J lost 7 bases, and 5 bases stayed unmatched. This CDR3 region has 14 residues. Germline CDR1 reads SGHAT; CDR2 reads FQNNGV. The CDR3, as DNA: TGTGCCAGCAGCTGGACAGGGGTAGGGCAGCCCCAGCATTTT. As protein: CASSWTGVGQPQHF.

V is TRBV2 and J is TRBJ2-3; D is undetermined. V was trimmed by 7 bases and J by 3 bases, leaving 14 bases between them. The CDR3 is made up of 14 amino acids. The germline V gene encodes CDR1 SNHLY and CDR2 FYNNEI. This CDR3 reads CASTYARSTDTQYF. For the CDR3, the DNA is TGTGCCAGCACCTACGCTCGGAGTACAGATACGCAGTATTTT.

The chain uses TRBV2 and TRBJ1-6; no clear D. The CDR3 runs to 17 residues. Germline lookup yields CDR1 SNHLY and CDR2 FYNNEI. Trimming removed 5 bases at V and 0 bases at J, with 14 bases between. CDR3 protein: CASSRLTGSSYNSPLHF. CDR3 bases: TGTGCCAGCAGTCGCTTGACGGGAAGCTCCTATAATTCACCCCTCCACTTT. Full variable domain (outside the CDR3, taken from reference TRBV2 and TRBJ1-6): EPEVTQTPSHQVTQMGQEVILRCVPISNHLYFYWYRQILGQKVEFLVSFYNNEISEKSEIFDDQFSVERPDGSNFTLKIRSTKLEDSAMYFCASSRLTGSSYNSPLHFGNGTRLTVT.

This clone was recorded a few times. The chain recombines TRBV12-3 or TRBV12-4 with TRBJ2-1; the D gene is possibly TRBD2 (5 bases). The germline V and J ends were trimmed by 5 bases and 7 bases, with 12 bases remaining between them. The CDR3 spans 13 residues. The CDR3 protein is CASSPEGLNEQFF. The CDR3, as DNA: TGTGCCAGCAGTCCCGAGGGCCTAAATGAGCAGTTCTTC.

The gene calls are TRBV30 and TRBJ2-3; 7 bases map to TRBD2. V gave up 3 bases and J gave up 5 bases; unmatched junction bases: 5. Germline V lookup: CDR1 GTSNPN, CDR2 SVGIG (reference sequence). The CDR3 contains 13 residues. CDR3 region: CAWRIAGVDTQYF. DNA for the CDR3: TGTGCCTGGAGAATTGCGGGAGTAGATACGCAGTATTTT.

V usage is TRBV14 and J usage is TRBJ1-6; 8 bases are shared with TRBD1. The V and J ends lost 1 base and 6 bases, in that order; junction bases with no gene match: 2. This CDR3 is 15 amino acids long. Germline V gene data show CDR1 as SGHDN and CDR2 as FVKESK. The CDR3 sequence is CASSQGQGINSPLHF. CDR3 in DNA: TGTGCCAGCAGCCAAGGACAGGGGATTAATTCACCCCTCCACTTT.

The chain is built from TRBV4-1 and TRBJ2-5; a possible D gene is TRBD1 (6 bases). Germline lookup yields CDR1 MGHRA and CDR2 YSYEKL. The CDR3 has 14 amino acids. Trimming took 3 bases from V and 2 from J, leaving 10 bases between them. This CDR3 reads CASSQGALQETQYF. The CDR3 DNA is TGCGCCAGCAGCCAGGGGGCTCTGCAAGAGACCCAGTACTTC.

CDR3: CASSVAADRGISPLHF. CDR3 in DNA: TGTGCCAGCAGCGTAGCAGCAGATCGGGGGATTTCACCCCTCCACTTT. The rearrangement links TRBV9 to TRBJ1-6, with D maybe TRBD1 (5 bases). The CDR3 is made up of 16 amino acids. Germline V gene data show CDR1 as SGDLS and CDR2 as YYNGEE. V was clipped by 0 bases and J by 9 bases, with 16 bases between them.

In DNA form, the CDR3 reads TGTGCCAGTAGTATCACAGGGGCCGACTCCTACGAGCAGTACTTC. Its protein product is CASSITGADSYEQYF. This rearrangement joins TRBV19 to TRBJ2-7; 7 bases are a match to TRBD1. This CDR3 contains 15 residues. Germline assignment: CDR1 LNHDA and CDR2 SQIVND (reference sequence). Trimming at V came to 3 bases and at J to 0 bases, leaving 5 bases not matched to a gene.

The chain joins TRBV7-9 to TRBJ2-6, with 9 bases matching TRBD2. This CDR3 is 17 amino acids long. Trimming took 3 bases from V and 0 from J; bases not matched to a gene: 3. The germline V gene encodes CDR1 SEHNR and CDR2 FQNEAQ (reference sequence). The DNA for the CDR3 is TGTGCCAGCAGCTTCGGCGGGAGGGCCTCTGGGGCCAACGTCCTGACTTTC. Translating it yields CASSFGGRASGANVLTF.